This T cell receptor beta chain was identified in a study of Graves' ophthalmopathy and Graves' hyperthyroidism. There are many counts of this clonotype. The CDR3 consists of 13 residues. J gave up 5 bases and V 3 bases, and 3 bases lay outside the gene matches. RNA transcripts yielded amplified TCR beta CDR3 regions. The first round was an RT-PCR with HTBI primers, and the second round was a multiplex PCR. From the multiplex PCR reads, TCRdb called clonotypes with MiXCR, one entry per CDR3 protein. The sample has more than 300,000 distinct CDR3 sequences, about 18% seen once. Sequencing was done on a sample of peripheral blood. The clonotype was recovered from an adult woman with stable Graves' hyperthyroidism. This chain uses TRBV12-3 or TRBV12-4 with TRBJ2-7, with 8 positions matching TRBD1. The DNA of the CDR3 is TGTGCCAGCAGTTTGAGCAGGGGGCACGAGCAGTACTTC. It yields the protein CASSLSRGHEQYF.